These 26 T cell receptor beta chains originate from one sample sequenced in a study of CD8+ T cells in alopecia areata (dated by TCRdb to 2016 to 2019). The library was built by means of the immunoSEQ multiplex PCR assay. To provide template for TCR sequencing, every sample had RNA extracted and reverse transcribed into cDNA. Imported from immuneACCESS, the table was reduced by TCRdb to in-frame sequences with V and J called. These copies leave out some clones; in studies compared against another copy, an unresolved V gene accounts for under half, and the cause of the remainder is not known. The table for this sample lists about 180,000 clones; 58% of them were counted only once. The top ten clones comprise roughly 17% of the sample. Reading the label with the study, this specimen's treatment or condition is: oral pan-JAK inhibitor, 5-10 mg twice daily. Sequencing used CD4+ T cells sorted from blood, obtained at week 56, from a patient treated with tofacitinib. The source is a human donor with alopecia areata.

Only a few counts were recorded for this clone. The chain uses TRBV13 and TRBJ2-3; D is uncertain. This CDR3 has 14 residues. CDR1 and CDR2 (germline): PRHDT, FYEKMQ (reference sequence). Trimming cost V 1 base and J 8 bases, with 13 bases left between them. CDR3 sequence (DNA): TGTGCCAGCAGCTTAGCCAACTTGGGTGCTACGCAGTATTTT. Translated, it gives CASSLANLGATQYF.

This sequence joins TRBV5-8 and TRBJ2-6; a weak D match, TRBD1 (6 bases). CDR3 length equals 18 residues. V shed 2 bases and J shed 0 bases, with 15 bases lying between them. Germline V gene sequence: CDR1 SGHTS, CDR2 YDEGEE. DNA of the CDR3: TGTGCCAGCAGCTTCGATACAGGGTCGAGCTCTGGGGCCAACGTCCTGACTTTC. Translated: CASSFDTGSSSGANVLTF.

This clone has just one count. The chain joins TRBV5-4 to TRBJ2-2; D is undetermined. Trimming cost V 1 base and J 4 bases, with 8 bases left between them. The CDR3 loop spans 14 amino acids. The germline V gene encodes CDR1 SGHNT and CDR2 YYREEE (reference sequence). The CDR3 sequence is CASSLKGGTGELFF. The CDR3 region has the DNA TGTGCCAGCAGCTTGAAGGGTGGCACCGGGGAGCTGTTTTTT.

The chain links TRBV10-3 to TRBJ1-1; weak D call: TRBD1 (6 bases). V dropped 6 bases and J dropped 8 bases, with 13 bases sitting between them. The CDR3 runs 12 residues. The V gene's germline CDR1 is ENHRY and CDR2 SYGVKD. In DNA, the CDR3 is TGTGCCATCAGAGGAGGACAGACAGAAGCTTTCTTT. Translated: CAIRGGQTEAFF.

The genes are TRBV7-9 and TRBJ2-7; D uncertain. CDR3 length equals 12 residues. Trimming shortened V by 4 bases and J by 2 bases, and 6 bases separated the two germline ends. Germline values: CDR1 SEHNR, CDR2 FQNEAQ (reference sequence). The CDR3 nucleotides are TGTGCCAGCAGCTCAGAAACCTACGAGCAGTACTTC. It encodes CASSSETYEQYF.

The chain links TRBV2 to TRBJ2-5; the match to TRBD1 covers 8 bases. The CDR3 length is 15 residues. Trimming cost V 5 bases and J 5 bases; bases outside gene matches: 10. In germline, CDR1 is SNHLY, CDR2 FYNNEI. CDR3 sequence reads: CASSLDRGVRETQYF. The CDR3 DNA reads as TGTGCCAGCAGTTTAGACAGGGGCGTACGCGAGACCCAGTACTTC.

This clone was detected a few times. In DNA, the CDR3 is TGCGCCAGCAGCCGACAGGGAGCAGATACGCAGTATTTT. Translating gives CASSRQGADTQYF. The V gene is TRBV4-1, the J gene TRBJ2-3, with 7 bases that match TRBD1. Germline-derived CDR1 and CDR2 are MGHRA and YSYEKL. Trimming took 4 bases from V and 4 from J; bases not matched to a gene: 2. This CDR3 spans 13 amino acids.

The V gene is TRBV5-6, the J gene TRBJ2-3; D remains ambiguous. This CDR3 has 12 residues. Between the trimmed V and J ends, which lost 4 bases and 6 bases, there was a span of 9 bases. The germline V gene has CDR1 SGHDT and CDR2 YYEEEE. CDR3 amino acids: CASSLAADTQYF. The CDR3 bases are TGTGCCAGCAGCCTCGCCGCCGATACGCAGTATTTT.

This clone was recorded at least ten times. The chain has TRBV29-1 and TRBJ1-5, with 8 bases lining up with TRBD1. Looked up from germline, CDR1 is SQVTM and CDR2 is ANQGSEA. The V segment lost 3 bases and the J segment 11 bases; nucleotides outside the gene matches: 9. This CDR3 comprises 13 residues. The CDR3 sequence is CSVESGGGRSQHF. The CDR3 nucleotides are TGCAGCGTTGAGTCAGGGGGCGGCCGGTCCCAGCATTTT.

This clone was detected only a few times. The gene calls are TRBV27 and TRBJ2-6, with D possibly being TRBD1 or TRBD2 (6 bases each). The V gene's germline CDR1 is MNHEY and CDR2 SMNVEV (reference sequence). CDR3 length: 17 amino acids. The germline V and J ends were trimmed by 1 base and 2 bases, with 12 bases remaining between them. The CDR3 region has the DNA TGTGCCAGCAGTTTATGGGCCGGGGGCACTGGGGCCAACGTCCTGACTTTC. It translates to CASSLWAGGTGANVLTF. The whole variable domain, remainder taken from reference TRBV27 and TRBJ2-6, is EAQVTQNPRYLITVTGKKLTVTCSQNMNHEYMSWYRQDPGLGLRQIYYSMNVEVTDKGDVPEGYKVSRKEKRNFPLILESPSPNQTSLYFCASSLWAGGTGANVLTFGAGSRLTVL.

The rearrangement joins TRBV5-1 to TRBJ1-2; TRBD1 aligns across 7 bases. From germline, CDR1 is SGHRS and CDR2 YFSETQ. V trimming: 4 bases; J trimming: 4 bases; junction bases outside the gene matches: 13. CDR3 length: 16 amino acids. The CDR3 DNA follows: TGCGCCAGCAGCCCGGGGGACAGACCCTTGGCCTATGGCTACACCTTC. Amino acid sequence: CASSPGDRPLAYGYTF.

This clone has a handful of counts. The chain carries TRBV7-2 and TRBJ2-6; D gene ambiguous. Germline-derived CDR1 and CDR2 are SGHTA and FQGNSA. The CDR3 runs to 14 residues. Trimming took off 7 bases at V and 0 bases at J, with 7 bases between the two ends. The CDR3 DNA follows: TGTGCCAGCAACGCCCTCTCTGGGGCCAACGTCCTGACTTTC. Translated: CASNALSGANVLTF.

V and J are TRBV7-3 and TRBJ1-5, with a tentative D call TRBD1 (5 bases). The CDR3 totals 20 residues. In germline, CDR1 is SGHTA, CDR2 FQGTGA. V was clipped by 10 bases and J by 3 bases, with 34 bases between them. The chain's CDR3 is CANGSAGGHPMGSDNQPQHF. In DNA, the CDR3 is TGTGCCAACGGGTCCGCCGGCGGACACCCGATGGGTAGTGACAATCAGCCCCAGCATTTT.

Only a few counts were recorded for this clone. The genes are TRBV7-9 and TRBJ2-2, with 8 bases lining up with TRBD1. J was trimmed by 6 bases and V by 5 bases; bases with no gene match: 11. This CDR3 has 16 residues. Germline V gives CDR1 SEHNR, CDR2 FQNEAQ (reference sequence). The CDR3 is CASSTRPGQGPGELFF. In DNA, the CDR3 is TGTGCCAGCAGCACCCGCCCAGGACAGGGACCCGGGGAGCTGTTTTTT.

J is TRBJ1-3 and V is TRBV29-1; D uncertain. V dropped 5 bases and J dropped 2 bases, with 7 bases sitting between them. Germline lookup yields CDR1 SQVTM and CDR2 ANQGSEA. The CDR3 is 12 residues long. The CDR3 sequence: CSVMAPGNTIYF. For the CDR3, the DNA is TGCAGCGTTATGGCTCCTGGAAACACCATATATTTT.

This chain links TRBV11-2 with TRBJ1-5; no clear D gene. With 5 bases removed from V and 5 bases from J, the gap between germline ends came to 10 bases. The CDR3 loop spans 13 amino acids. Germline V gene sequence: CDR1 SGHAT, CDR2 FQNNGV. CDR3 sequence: CASSPSGYQPQHF. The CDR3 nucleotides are TGTGCCAGCAGCCCCTCGGGGTATCAGCCCCAGCATTTT.

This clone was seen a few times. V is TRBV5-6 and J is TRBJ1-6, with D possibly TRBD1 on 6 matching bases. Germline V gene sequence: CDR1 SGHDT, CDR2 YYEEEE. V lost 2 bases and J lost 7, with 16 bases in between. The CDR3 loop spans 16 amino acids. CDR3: CASSLGPDSKNSPLHF. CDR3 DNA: TGTGCCAGCAGCTTAGGACCGGACAGCAAAAATTCACCCCTCCACTTT.

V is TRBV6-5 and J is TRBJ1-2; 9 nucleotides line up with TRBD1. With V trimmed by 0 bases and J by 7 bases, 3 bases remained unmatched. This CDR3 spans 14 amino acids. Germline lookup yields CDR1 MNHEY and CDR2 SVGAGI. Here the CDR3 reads CASSYSMDRGGYTF. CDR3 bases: TGTGCCAGCAGTTACTCTATGGACAGGGGTGGCTACACCTTC.

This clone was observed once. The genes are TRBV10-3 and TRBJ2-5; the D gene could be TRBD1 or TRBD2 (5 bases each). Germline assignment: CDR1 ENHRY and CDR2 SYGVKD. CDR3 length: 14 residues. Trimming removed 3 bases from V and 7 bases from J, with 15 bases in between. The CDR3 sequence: CAISDTGPPSTQYF. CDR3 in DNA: TGTGCCATCAGTGATACGGGACCACCATCGACCCAGTACTTC.

For the CDR3, the DNA is TGTGCCAGCAGTGAGGACGAGGGGACTGAAGCTTTCTTT. This encodes CASSEDEGTEAFF. The chain uses TRBV27 and TRBJ1-1; a possible D gene is TRBD1 (5 bases). V was pared by 5 bases and J by 5 bases, with 12 bases between. The CDR3 runs to 13 residues. The germline CDR1 and CDR2 sequences are MNHEY and SMNVEV (reference sequence).

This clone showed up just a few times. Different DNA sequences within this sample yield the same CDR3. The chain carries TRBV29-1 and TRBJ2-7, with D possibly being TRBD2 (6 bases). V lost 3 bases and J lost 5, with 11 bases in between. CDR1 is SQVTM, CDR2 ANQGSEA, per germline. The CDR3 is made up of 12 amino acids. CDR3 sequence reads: CSVDGGADEQYF. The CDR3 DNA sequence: TGCAGCGTTGACGGCGGGGCCGACGAGCAGTACTTC.

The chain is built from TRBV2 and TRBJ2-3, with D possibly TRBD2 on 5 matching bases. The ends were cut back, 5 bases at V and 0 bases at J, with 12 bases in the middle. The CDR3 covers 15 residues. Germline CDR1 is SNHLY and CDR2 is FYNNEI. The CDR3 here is CASSSTRDSTDTQYF. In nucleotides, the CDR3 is TGTGCCAGCAGTTCCACTAGAGATAGCACAGATACGCAGTATTTT.

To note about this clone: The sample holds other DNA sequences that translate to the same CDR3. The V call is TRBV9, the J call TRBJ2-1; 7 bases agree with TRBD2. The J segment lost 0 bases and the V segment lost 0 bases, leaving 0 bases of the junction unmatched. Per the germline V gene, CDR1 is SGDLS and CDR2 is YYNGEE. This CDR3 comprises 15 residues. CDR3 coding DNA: TGTGCCAGCAGCGTAGCGGGGGGCTCCTACAATGAGCAGTTCTTC. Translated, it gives CASSVAGGSYNEQFF.

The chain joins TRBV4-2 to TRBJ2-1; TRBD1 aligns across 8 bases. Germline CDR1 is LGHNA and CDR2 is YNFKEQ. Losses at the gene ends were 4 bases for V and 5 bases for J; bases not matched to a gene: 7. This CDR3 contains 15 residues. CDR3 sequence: CASSPTDRAHNEQFF. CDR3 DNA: TGTGCCAGCAGCCCTACGGACAGGGCGCACAATGAGCAGTTCTTC.

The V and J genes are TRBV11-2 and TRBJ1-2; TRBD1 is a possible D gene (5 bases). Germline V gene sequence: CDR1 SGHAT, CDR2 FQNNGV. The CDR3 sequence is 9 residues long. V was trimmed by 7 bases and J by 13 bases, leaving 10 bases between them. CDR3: CASNDGATF. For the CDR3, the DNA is TGTGCCAGCAACGACGGGGCCACCTTC.

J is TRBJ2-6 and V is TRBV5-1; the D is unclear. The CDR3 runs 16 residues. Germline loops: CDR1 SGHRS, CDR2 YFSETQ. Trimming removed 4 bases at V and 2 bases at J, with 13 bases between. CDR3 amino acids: CASSGSGTPGANVLTF. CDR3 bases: TGCGCCAGCAGCGGGTCAGGAACCCCTGGGGCCAACGTCCTGACTTTC.